These T cell receptor beta chains were read from a single sample in a study of T cells in Graves' hyperthyroidism and ophthalmopathy. TCRdb reprocessed the multiplex PCR reads via MiXCR and lists one record per CDR3 protein. The data contain 480,000 or so distinct CDR3 sequences, 40% to 55% of them seen just once; the ten biggest clones take up 35% to 50%. What was sequenced was peripheral blood or thyroid tissue (not recorded which). The source is an adult woman with Graves' disease, either hyperthyroidism or ophthalmopathy (not recorded which). Both conserved end residues are part of each CDR3. The D gene is left open where the match is weak. Expanded clones get a size class; other rows say once, few or many, or leave the size out.

abundance	v_gene	j_gene	d_gene	CDR3aa	CDR3nt
NA	TRBV5-1	TRBJ1-3	NA	CASSVSTSGDTIYF	TGCGCCAGCAGCGTCAGCACCTCTGGAGACACCATATATTTT
NA	TRBV7-9	TRBJ2-5	TRBD2	CASSFLAGTQYF	TGTGCCAGCAGCTTCCTAGCGGGTACCCAGTACTTC
few	TRBV20-1	TRBJ2-7	TRBD2	CSAIAGDSYGQYF	TGCAGTGCTATAGCGGGAGACTCCTACGGGCAGTACTTC
NA	TRBV7-3	TRBJ1-5	NA	CASSPTPDQPQHF	TGTGCCAGCAGCCCCACTCCCGATCAGCCCCAGCATTTT
many	TRBV11-3	TRBJ1-4	NA	CASSLSGAATNEKLFF	TGTGCCAGCAGCTTATCCGGAGCGGCAACTAATGAAAAACTGTTTTTT
NA	TRBV9	TRBJ1-1	NA	CASSVGGAEAFF	TGTGCCAGCAGCGTAGGCGGCGCTGAAGCTTTCTTT
few	TRBV20-1	TRBJ2-5	NA	CSGLQGQETQYF	TGCAGCGGACTACAGGGACAAGAGACCCAGTACTTC
few	TRBV5-6	TRBJ2-7	NA	CASAFQGNSYEQYF	TGTGCCAGCGCCTTCCAGGGAAACTCCTACGAGCAGTACTTC
NA	TRBV29-1	TRBJ1-2	NA	CSVERNNYGYTF	TGCAGCGTTGAGCGGAATAACTATGGCTACACCTTC
NA	TRBV7-9	TRBJ2-5	TRBD1	CASSLDRDRWYQETQYF	TGTGCCAGCAGCTTAGACCGGGACAGATGGTACCAAGAGACCCAGTACTTC
many	TRBV12-3/TRBV12-4	TRBJ1-1	TRBD1	CASKRTGAMNTEAFF	TGTGCCAGCAAACGGACAGGGGCGATGAACACTGAAGCTTTCTTT
many	TRBV19	TRBJ1-5	NA	CASSMTYIGNQPQHF	TGTGCCAGTAGTATGACGTACATAGGCAATCAGCCCCAGCATTTT
many	TRBV4-1	TRBJ2-7	NA	CASSQGRQSSYEQYF	TGCGCCAGCAGCCAAGGACGGCAAAGCTCCTACGAGCAGTACTTC
few	TRBV6-6	TRBJ2-2	NA	CASSGLEVYGTGELFF	TGTGCCAGCAGTGGCCTTGAGGTGTACGGCACCGGGGAGCTGTTTTTT
many	TRBV20-1	TRBJ1-5	NA	CSARDATSGQPQHF	TGCAGTGCTAGAGATGCGACCTCGGGGCAGCCCCAGCATTTT
few	TRBV7-9	TRBJ1-1	NA	CASNLGENTEAFF	TGTGCCAGCAACCTGGGGGAGAACACTGAAGCTTTCTTT
NA	TRBV10-2	TRBJ2-7	NA	CAATRSPLFREQYF	TGCGCCGCCACTCGGTCACCATTATTCAGAGAGCAGTACTTC
many	TRBV6-5	TRBJ1-5	NA	CASSYFEGEPQHF	TGTGCCAGCAGTTATTTCGAGGGAGAGCCCCAGCATTTT
NA	TRBV10-2	TRBJ1-2	NA	CATGVDYGYTF	TGCGCCACAGGGGTGGATTATGGCTACACCTTC
few	TRBV29-1	TRBJ2-2	TRBD2	CSIRLAGVTGELFF	TGCAGCATACGACTAGCGGGGGTGACCGGGGAGCTGTTTTTT
NA	TRBV9	TRBJ2-7	TRBD2	CASSFFSGSAYEQYF	TGTGCCAGCAGTTTCTTCAGCGGGAGTGCCTACGAGCAGTACTTC
few	TRBV6-5	TRBJ2-5	NA	CASSSSGTKWETQYF	TGTGCCAGCAGTTCCTCCGGGACAAAGTGGGAGACCCAGTACTTC
many	TRBV5-1	TRBJ1-1	NA	CASRTENTEAFF	TGCGCCAGCAGAACGGAGAACACTGAAGCTTTCTTT
NA	TRBV7-2	TRBJ2-5	NA	CASSLYGSKETQYF	TGTGCCAGCAGTTTATATGGCAGCAAGGAGACCCAGTACTTC
many	TRBV5-6	TRBJ1-5	NA	CASSVLGSGSNQPQHF	TGTGCCAGCAGTGTATTAGGCAGCGGTAGCAATCAGCCCCAGCATTTT
NA	TRBV10-2	TRBJ1-5	TRBD1	CASGQVFQPQHF	TGCGCCTCAGGACAGGTTTTTCAGCCCCAGCATTTT
NA	TRBV5-4	TRBJ2-6	NA	CASSLYSGSGANVLTF	TGTGCCAGCAGCTTGTACTCGGGTAGCGGGGCCAACGTCCTGACTTTC
NA	TRBV10-3	TRBJ2-5	NA	CASSYVSETQYF	TGTGCCAGCAGTTATGTCTCAGAGACCCAGTACTTC
NA	TRBV6-5	TRBJ2-7	NA	CASIPYREGDEQYF	TGTGCCAGCATCCCGTACAGGGAAGGTGACGAGCAGTACTTC
few	TRBV2	TRBJ1-1	NA	CASSQNRAGIWAEAFF	TGTGCCAGCAGTCAGAACAGGGCAGGTATCTGGGCTGAAGCTTTCTTT
many	TRBV5-1	TRBJ2-2	TRBD1	CASGSGQPTGELFF	TGCGCCAGCGGGTCGGGACAGCCAACCGGGGAGCTGTTTTTT
NA	TRBV13	TRBJ2-2	NA	CASTKGMFPNTGELFF	TGTGCCAGCACTAAAGGGATGTTTCCGAACACCGGGGAGCTGTTTTTT
few	TRBV7-8	TRBJ2-1	TRBD2	CASRRLAGEHEQFF	TGTGCCAGCAGACGACTAGCGGGAGAACATGAGCAGTTCTTC